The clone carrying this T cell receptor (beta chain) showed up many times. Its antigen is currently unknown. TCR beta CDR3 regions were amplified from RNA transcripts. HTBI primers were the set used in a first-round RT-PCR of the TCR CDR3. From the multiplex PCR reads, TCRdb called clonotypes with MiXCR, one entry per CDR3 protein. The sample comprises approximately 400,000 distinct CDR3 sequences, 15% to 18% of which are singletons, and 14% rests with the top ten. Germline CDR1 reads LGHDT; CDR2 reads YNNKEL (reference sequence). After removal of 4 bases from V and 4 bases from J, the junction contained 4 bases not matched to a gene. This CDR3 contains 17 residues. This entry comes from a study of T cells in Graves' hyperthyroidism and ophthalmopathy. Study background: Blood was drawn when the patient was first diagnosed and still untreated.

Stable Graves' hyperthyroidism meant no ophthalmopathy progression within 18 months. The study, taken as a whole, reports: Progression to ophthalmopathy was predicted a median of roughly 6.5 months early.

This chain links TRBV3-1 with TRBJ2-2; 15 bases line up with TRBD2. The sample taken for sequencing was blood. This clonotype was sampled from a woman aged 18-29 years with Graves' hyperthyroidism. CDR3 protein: CASSRTSGGGFTGELFF. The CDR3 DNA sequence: TGTGCCAGCAGCCGGACTAGCGGGGGGGGCTTCACCGGGGAGCTGTTTTTT.